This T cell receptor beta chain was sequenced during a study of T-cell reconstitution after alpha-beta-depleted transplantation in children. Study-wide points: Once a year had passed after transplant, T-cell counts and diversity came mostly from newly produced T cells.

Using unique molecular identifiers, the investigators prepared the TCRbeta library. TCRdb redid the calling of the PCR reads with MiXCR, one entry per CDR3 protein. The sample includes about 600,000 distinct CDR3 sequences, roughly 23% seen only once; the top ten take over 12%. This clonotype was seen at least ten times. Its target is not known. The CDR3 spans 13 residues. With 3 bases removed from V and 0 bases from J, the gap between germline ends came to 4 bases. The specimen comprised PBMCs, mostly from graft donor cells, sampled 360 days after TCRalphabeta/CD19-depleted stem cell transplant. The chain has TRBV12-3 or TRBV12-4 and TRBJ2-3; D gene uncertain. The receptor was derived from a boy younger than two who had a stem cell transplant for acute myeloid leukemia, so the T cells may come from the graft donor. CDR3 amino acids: CASSFFSTDTQYF. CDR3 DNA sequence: TGTGCCAGCAGTTTTTTTAGCACAGATACGCAGTATTTT.